A single sample is the source of the 8 T cell receptor beta chains below, sequenced in a study of blood T cell repertoires in COVID-19. Method: immunoSEQ multiplex PCR; TCRdb's copy keeps in-frame clones and lacks some. The top ten hold around 3% of the sample, which has fewer than 200,000 clones, more than 60% seen once. Sequenced material: peripheral blood. These receptors all come from a man aged 65 to 85 with acute or convalescent COVID-19.

This chain uses TRBV12-3 or TRBV12-4 with TRBJ1-1, with TRBD1 as a possible D gene (6 bases). CDR3 length equals 13 residues. Trimming removed 3 bases from V and 11 bases from J, with 16 bases in between. The CDR3 sequence is CASSLGGGADAFF. The CDR3 region has the DNA TGTGCCAGCAGTTTGGGTGGGGGGGCCGATGCTTTCTTT.

The chain carries TRBV18 and TRBJ2-1, with D possibly matching TRBD2 (6 bases). Germline CDR1 reads KGHSH; CDR2 reads LQKENI. The CDR3 contains 13 residues. V lost 3 bases, J lost 10 bases, and 13 bases lay in between. This CDR3 reads CASSPSSAGEQFF. The CDR3 DNA sequence: TGTGCCAGCTCACCTTCATCCGCGGGGGAGCAGTTCTTC.

This sequence joins TRBV28 and TRBJ1-5, with 8 bases matching TRBD1. Germline loops: CDR1 MDHEN, CDR2 SYDVKM. After removal of 7 bases from V and 6 bases from J, the junction contained 11 bases not matched to a gene. CDR3 length: 15 amino acids. The CDR3 protein is CASTSRHRGTQPQHF. The CDR3 DNA reads TGTGCCAGCACTAGCCGGCACAGGGGGACTCAGCCCCAGCATTTT. Drawing the rest from reference TRBV28 and TRBJ1-5, the complete variable domain is DVKVTQSSRYLVKRTGEKVFLECVQDMDHENMFWYRQDPGLGLRLIYFSYDVKMKEKGDIPEGYSVSREKKERFSLILESASTNQTSMYLCASTSRHRGTQPQHFGDGTRLSIL.

The chain recombines TRBV6-6 with TRBJ2-1, with 14 bases fitting TRBD2. The CDR3 has 14 residues. Unmatched junction bases numbered 4, after V lost 10 bases and J lost 5 bases. Germline assignment: CDR1 MNHNY and CDR2 SVGAGI (reference sequence). CDR3: CATGTSGSHNEQFF. DNA of the CDR3: TGTGCCACCGGGACTAGCGGGAGTCACAATGAGCAGTTCTTC.

V is TRBV28 and J is TRBJ2-7; tentatively, D is TRBD1 (5 bases). CDR1 and CDR2 (germline): MDHEN, SYDVKM. The CDR3 has 13 residues. With 3 bases removed from V and 5 bases from J, the gap between germline ends came to 11 bases. CDR3 loop: CASSFLPRDEQYF. CDR3 in DNA: TGTGCCAGCAGTTTCCTACCCAGGGACGAGCAGTACTTC.

The chain recombines TRBV9 with TRBJ2-1, with 12 bases that match TRBD2. Losses at the gene ends were 0 bases for V and 2 bases for J; bases not matched to a gene: 0. This CDR3 is built from 16 residues. Germline values: CDR1 SGDLS, CDR2 YYNGEE. The CDR3 region is CASSVGTSGTYNEQFF. In nucleotides, the CDR3 is TGTGCCAGCAGCGTAGGGACTAGCGGGACCTACAATGAGCAGTTCTTC.

V usage is TRBV4-3 and J usage is TRBJ2-2; D may be TRBD1 (6 bases). This CDR3 has 14 amino acids. The germline CDR1 and CDR2 sequences are LGHNA and YSLEER. V was clipped by 4 bases and J by 1 base, with 7 bases between them. The CDR3 bases are TGCGCCAGCAGCCCGGGACAGAACACCGGGGAGCTGTTTTTT. Amino acids: CASSPGQNTGELFF.

The rearrangement uses TRBV30 and TRBJ1-2; TRBD1 matches 7 bases. Unmatched junction bases numbered 14, after V lost 2 bases and J lost 8 bases. This CDR3 spans 15 amino acids. CDR1 is GTSNPN and CDR2 is SVGIG in the germline V gene (reference sequence). The CDR3 here is CAWSLRGGLTNGYTF. CDR3 nucleotide sequence: TGTGCCTGGAGTCTGCGAGGGGGCCTTACGAACGGCTACACCTTC.